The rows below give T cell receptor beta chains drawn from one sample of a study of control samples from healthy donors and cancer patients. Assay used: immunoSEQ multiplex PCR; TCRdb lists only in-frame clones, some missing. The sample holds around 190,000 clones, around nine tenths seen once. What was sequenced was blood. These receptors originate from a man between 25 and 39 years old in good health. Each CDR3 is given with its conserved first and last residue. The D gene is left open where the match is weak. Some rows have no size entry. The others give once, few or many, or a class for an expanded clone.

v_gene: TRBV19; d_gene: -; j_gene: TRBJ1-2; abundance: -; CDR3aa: CASSISGQTNYGYTF; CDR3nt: TGTGCCAGTAGTATATCAGGGCAGACTAACTATGGCTACACCTTC
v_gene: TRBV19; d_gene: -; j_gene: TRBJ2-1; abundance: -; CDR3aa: CASSIPRIERNEQFF; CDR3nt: TGTGCCAGTAGTATCCCCCGGATTGAGAGGAATGAGCAGTTCTTC
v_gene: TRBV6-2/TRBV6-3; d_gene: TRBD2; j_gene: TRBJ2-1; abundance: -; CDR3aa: CASSYLAGGYNEQFF; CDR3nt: TGTGCCAGCAGTTACCTCGCGGGGGGGTACAATGAGCAGTTCTTC
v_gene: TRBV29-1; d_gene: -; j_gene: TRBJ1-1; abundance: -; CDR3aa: CSVAPDLATEAFF; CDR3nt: TGCAGCGTTGCCCCCGACCTCGCCACTGAAGCTTTCTTT
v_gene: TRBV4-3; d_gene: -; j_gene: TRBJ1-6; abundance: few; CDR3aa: CASSQDAGSNSPLHF; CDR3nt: TGCGCCAGCAGCCAAGATGCAGGGAGTAATTCACCCCTCCACTTT
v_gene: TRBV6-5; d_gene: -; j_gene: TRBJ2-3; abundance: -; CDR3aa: CASSYSPGSTDTQYF; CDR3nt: TGTGCCAGCAGTTACTCCCCCGGGAGCACAGATACGCAGTATTTT
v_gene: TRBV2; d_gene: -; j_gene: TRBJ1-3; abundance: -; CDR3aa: CASSRGDNSGNTIYF; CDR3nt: TGTGCCAGCAGTAGAGGGGACAACTCTGGAAACACCATATATTTT
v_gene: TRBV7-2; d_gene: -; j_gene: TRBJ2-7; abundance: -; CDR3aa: CASSSPGLARYEQYF; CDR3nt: TGTGCCAGCAGCTCCCCGGGACTTGCCCGCTACGAGCAGTACTTC
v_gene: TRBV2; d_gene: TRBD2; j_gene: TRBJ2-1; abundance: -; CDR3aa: CASSELASGYNEQFF; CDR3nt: TGTGCCAGCAGTGAACTGGCTAGCGGCTACAATGAGCAGTTCTTC
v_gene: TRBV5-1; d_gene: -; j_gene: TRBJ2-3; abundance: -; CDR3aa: CASSLAGRSTDTQYF; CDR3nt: TGCGCCAGCAGCTTGGCTGGCCGAAGCACAGATACGCAGTATTTT
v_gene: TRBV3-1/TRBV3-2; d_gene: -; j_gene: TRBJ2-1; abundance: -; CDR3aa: CASSPYNEQFF; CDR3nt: TGTGCCAGCAGCCCCTACAATGAGCAGTTCTTC
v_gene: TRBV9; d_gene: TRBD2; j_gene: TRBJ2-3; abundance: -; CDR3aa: CASSQAGGSTDTQYF; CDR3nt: TGTGCCAGCAGCCAAGCGGGAGGTAGCACAGATACGCAGTATTTT
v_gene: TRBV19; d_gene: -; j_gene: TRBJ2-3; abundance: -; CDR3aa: CASSIAGSTDTQYF; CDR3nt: TGTGCCAGTAGTATAGCGGGCAGTACAGATACGCAGTATTTT
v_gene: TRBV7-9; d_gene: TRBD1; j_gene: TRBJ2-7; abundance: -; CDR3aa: CASSPKEGTGGREQYF; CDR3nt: TGTGCCAGCAGCCCTAAGGAGGGGACAGGGGGCCGCGAGCAGTACTTC
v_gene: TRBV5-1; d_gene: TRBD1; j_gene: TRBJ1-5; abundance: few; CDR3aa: CASSPEPQGGTQPQHF; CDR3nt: TGCGCCAGCAGCCCCGAACCACAGGGGGGAACTCAGCCCCAGCATTTT
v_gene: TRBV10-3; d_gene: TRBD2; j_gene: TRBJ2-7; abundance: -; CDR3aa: CAITRNLLAGVYEQYF; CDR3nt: TGTGCCATCACTCGAAATCTACTAGCGGGAGTTTACGAGCAGTACTTC
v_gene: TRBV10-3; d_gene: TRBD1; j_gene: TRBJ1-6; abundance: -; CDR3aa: CAISRQGIGSPLHF; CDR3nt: TGTGCCATCAGTCGACAGGGGATAGGTTCACCCCTCCACTTT
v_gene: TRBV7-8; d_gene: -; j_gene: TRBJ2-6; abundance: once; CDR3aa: CASSLALLTIPRRSGANVLTF; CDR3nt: TGTGCCAGCAGCTTAGCCTTATTAACCATCCCCCGCCGTTCTGGGGCCAACGTCCTGACTTTC
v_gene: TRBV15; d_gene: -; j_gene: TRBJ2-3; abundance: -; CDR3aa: CATSGFGPGPIPPDTQYF; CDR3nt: TGTGCCACCAGCGGATTCGGCCCGGGACCCATTCCACCAGATACGCAGTATTTT
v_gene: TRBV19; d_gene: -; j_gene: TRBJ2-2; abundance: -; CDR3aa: CASSSTGTGELFF; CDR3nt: TGTGCCAGTAGTTCAACAGGAACCGGGGAGCTGTTTTTT
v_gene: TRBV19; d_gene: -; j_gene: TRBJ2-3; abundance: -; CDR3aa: CASSIRQTADTQYF; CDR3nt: TGTGCCAGTAGTATTCGACAAACCGCAGATACGCAGTATTTT
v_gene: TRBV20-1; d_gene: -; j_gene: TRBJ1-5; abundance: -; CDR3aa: CSASVRDRKSNQPQHF; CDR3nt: TGCAGTGCTAGTGTCAGGGACCGCAAAAGCAATCAGCCCCAGCATTTT
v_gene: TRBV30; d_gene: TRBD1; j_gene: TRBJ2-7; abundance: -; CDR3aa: CAWRDRVNSYEQYF; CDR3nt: TGTGCCTGGAGGGACAGGGTAAATTCCTACGAGCAGTACTTC
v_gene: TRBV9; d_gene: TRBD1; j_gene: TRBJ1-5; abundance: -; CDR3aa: CASSAGTGGGQPQHF; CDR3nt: TGTGCCAGCAGCGCCGGGACAGGGGGCGGCCAGCCCCAGCATTTT
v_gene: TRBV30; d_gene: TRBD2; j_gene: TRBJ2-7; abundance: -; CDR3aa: CAWSSSGGLSQYF; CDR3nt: TGTGCCTGGAGCTCTAGCGGGGGACTATCGCAGTACTTC
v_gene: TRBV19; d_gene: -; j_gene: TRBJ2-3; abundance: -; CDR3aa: CASSPSSLSTDTQYF; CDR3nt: TGTGCCAGTAGTCCGTCAAGTCTTAGCACAGATACGCAGTATTTT
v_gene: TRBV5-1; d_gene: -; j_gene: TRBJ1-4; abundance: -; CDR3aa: CASSLPGPGEKLFF; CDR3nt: TGCGCCAGCAGCTTGCCGGGACCCGGTGAAAAACTGTTTTTT
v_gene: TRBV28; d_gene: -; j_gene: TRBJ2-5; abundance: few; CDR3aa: CASTRIGGGETQYF; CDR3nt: TGTGCCAGCACTCGCATCGGGGGCGGGGAGACCCAGTACTTC
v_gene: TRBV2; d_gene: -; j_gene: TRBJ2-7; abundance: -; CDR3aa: CASSGLVPYEQYF; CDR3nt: TGTGCCAGCAGTGGGCTAGTTCCCTACGAGCAGTACTTC
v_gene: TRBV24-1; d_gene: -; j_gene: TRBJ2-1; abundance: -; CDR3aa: CATAGLSSNEQFF; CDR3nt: TGTGCCACCGCCGGACTATCGAGCAATGAGCAGTTCTTC
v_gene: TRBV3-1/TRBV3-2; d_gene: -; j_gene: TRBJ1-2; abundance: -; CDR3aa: CASRPITGSGYGYTF; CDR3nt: TGTGCCAGCAGACCAATCACGGGATCTGGGTATGGCTACACCTTC
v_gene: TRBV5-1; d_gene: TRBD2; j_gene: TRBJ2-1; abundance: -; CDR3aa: CASSLDGTGGIEQFF; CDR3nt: TGCGCCAGCAGCTTGGATGGAACGGGGGGGATTGAGCAGTTCTTC
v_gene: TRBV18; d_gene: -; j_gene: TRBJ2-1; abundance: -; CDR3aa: CASSPPGMSRGEQFF; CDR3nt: TGTGCCAGCTCACCACCGGGTATGAGTCGGGGTGAGCAGTTCTTC
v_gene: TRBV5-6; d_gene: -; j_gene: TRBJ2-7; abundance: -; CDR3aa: CASSLGRVEQYF; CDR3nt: TGTGCCAGCAGCTTGGGCAGGGTCGAGCAGTACTTC
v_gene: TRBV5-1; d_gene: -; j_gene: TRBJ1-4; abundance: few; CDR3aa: CASSSGTAGEKLFF; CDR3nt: TGCGCCAGCAGCTCCGGGACGGCAGGAGAAAAACTGTTTTTT
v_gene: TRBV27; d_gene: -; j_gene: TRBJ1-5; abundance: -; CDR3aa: CASSSTVGSNQPQHF; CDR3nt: TGTGCCAGCAGTTCTACGGTGGGGAGCAATCAGCCCCAGCATTTT
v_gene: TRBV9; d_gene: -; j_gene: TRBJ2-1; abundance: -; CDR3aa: CASSVFGGQVGEQFF; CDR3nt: TGTGCCAGCAGCGTATTCGGAGGGCAGGTAGGCGAGCAGTTCTTC
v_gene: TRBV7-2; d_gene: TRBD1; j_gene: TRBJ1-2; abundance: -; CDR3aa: CASSPWTGKVEGYTF; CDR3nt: TGTGCCAGCAGCCCCTGGACAGGGAAAGTGGAGGGCTACACCTTC
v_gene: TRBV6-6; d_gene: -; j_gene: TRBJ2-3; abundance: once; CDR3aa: CASSYEASAGQYF; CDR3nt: TGTGCCAGCAGTTACGAGGCTAGCGCGGGTCAGTATTTT
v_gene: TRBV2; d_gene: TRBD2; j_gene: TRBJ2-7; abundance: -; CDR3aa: CASSGPGLAGVEQYF; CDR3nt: TGTGCCAGCAGTGGCCCGGGACTAGCGGGAGTTGAGCAGTACTTC
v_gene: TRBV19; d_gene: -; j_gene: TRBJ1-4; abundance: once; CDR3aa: CAAGGAPNEKLFF; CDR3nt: TGTGCCGCCGGGGGGGCACCAAATGAAAAACTGTTTTTT
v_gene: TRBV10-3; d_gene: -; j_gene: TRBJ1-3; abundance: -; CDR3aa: CAISSQVGSGNTIYF; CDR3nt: TGTGCCATCAGCTCCCAGGTGGGGTCTGGAAACACCATATATTTT
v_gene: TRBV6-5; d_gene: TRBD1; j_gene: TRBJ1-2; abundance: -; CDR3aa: CASSSGGTARSYGYTF; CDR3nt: TGTGCCAGCAGTTCGGGCGGGACAGCGAGGAGCTATGGCTACACCTTC
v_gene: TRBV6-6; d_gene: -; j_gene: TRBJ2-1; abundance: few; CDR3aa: CASSYSSTNLNEQFF; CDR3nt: TGTGCCAGCAGTTACTCGTCGACCAATCTAAATGAGCAGTTCTTC
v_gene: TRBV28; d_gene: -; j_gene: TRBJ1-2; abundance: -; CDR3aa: CASSLPATGLSGYTF; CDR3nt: TGTGCCAGCAGTCTCCCAGCGACGGGTCTTTCTGGCTACACCTTC
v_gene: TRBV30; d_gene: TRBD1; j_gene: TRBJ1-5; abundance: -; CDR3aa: CAWSTDRGSNQPQHF; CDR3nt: TGTGCCTGGAGTACGGACAGGGGCAGCAATCAGCCCCAGCATTTT
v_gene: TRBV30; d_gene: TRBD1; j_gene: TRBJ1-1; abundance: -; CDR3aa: CAWGRDRGNTEAFF; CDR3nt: TGTGCCTGGGGCCGGGACAGGGGGAACACTGAAGCTTTCTTT
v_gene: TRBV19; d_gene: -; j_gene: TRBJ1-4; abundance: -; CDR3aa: CASSAILADNEKLFF; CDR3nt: TGTGCCAGTAGCGCAATCCTGGCGGATAATGAAAAACTGTTTTTT
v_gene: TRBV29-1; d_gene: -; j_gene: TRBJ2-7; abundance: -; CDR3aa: CSASGGTYEQYF; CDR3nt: TGCAGCGCTAGTGGGGGGACCTACGAGCAGTACTTC
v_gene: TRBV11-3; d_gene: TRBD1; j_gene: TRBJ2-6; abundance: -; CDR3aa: CASSFDRGDFGANVLTF; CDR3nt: TGTGCCAGCAGTTTCGACAGGGGCGACTTTGGGGCCAACGTCCTGACTTTC